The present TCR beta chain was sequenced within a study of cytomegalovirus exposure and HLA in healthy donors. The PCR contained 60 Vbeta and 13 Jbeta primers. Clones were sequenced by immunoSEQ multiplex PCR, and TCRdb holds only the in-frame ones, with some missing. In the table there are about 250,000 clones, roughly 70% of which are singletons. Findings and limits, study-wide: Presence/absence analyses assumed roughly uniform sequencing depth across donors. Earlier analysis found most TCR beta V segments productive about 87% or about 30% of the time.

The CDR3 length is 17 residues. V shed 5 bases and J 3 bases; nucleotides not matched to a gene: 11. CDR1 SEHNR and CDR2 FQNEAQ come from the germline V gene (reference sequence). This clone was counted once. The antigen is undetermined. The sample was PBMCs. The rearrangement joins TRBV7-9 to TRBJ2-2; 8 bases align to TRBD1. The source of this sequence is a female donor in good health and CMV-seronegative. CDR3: CASSPSSGGADTGELFF. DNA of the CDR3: TGTGCCAGCAGCCCTAGCTCAGGGGGCGCGGACACCGGGGAGCTGTTTTTT. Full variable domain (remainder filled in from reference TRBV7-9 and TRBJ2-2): DTGVSQNPRHKITKRGQNVTFRCDPISEHNRLYWYRQTLGQGPEFLTYFQNEAQLEKSRLLSDRFSAERPKGSFSTLEIQRTEQGDSAMYLCASSPSSGGADTGELFFGEGSRLTVL.